This note documents a single T cell receptor (beta chain) sequence. The target antigen is unknown. This sample was taken from a study of shared clonotypes between healthy human individuals. Regarding the study as a whole: A few donors had 5% to 6.5% of their naive CD4 clonotypes in common.

This table comes from immunoSEQ multiplex PCR, and its TCRdb copy is limited to in-frame clones, with some not included. This sample has about 2.4 million clones, with under 95% found just once. The receptor was isolated from a man younger than 30 in good health. Some clones in this sample may be carry-over from other donors' samples. The sequenced sample was naive CD4+ T cells from PBMCs. Regarding subset: CD45RA+ positively selected.

The CDR3 region is CASSLRWTGNDEKLFF. For the CDR3, the DNA is TGTGCCAGCAGCTTAAGGTGGACAGGGAATGATGAAAAACTGTTTTTT. This chain joins TRBV7-9 and TRBJ1-4; 8 bases fit TRBD1. V lost 2 bases to trimming and J lost 6 bases; unmatched junction nucleotides: 8. The germline gives CDR1 SEHNR, CDR2 FQNEAQ (reference sequence). The CDR3 extends over 16 amino acids. The full variable domain, completed using reference TRBV7-9 and TRBJ1-4, is DTGVSQNPRHKITKRGQNVTFRCDPISEHNRLYWYRQTLGQGPEFLTYFQNEAQLEKSRLLSDRFSAERPKGSFSTLEIQRTEQGDSAMYLCASSLRWTGNDEKLFFGSGTQLSVL.